Listed below are T cell receptor beta chains from one sample, sequenced in a study of vaccination effects on CD4 cells after COVID-19. This table comes from immunoSEQ multiplex PCR, and its TCRdb copy is limited to in-frame clones, with some not included. Among more than 30,000 clones listed, roughly 70% were seen once. For these TCRs, the target antigens are not known. This material consisted of CD4+ T cells from PBMCs cultured without peptide, taken before COVID-19 vaccination. The receptor source for this set is a human donor who received a COVID-19 vaccine. Both conserved end residues are part of each CDR3. The D gene is left open where the match is weak. Only part of the rows carry a size: once, few, many, or a class if the clone is expanded.

D,J,V,size,CDR3,DNA
-,TRBJ2-3,TRBV19,-,CASRPGGGTDTQYF,TGTGCCAGTAGGCCCGGTGGGGGCACAGATACGCAGTATTTT
-,TRBJ2-7,TRBV5-4,-,CASSVPGPGPYEQYF,TGTGCCAGCAGCGTTCCCGGACCAGGGCCCTACGAGCAGTACTTC
-,TRBJ1-2,TRBV5-4,-,CASINRQDGNYGYTF,TGTGCCAGCATCAATAGGCAGGATGGGAACTATGGCTACACCTTC
-,TRBJ2-7,TRBV24-1,-,CATSETGYEQYF,TGTGCCACCAGTGAAACAGGCTACGAGCAGTACTTC
TRBD2,TRBJ2-7,TRBV7-9,-,CASSLDSGKTYEQYF,TGTGCCAGCAGCTTAGACAGCGGGAAAACCTACGAGCAGTACTTC
TRBD2,TRBJ2-1,TRBV7-8,-,CASSLPDRGRAIYNEQFF,TGTGCCAGCAGCTTACCCGATCGTGGGAGGGCCATCTACAATGAGCAGTTCTTC
-,TRBJ2-7,TRBV18,-,CASSPETQGIGGQYF,TGTGCCAGCTCACCAGAAACTCAGGGTATCGGTGGTCAGTACTTC
-,TRBJ1-6,TRBV7-8,-,CASSSSLQGDNSPLHF,TGTGCCAGCAGCTCTAGCCTACAGGGAGACAATTCACCCCTCCACTTT
-,TRBJ1-6,TRBV5-1,-,CASSFTGKDSPLHF,TGCGCCAGCAGCTTTACAGGGAAGGATTCACCCCTCCACTTT
-,TRBJ2-3,TRBV3-1/TRBV3-2,-,CASSQGVSTDTQYF,TGTGCCAGCAGCCAAGGGGTGAGCACAGATACGCAGTATTTT
-,TRBJ1-4,TRBV2,few,CASLGRYSRNEKLFF,TGTGCCAGCCTCGGTCGTTACAGCCGGAATGAAAAACTGTTTTTT
-,TRBJ1-3,TRBV6-5,-,CASKAPGSAGNTIYF,TGTGCCAGCAAGGCACCCGGGTCAGCTGGAAACACCATATATTTT
-,TRBJ1-5,TRBV15,-,CATSRDLGRRYQPQHF,TGTGCCACCAGCAGAGATTTGGGTCGGCGGTATCAGCCCCAGCATTTT
-,TRBJ2-3,TRBV10-1,-,CASSRGTNTDTQYF,TGCGCCAGCAGTAGAGGGACCAACACAGATACGCAGTATTTT
-,TRBJ1-2,TRBV19,-,CASRRASLRGYTF,TGTGCCAGTAGACGGGCATCCTTGCGGGGCTACACCTTC
-,TRBJ1-3,TRBV7-9,-,CASSFPILLSSGNTIYF,TGTGCCAGCAGCTTTCCGATCCTACTGAGCTCTGGAAACACCATATATTTT
TRBD2,TRBJ2-7,TRBV6-5,-,CASSYSGRFSEQYF,TGTGCCAGCAGTTATAGCGGGAGGTTCTCCGAGCAGTACTTC
-,TRBJ2-3,TRBV3-1/TRBV3-2,-,CASSPTVGTLRTDTQYF,TGTGCCAGCAGCCCTACTGTAGGGACTTTACGAACAGATACGCAGTATTTT
TRBD2,TRBJ2-3,TRBV18,-,CASSPGLGGTSGTRTDTQYF,TGTGCCAGCTCACCAGGTCTAGGCGGGACTAGCGGGACCCGCACAGATACGCAGTATTTT
-,TRBJ1-4,TRBV6-4,-,CASSDPSGEKLFF,TGTGCCAGCAGTGACCCATCGGGCGAAAAACTGTTTTTT
TRBD1,TRBJ1-4,TRBV7-9,-,CASSLGTGGEKLFF,TGTGCCAGCAGCTTAGGGACAGGGGGCGAAAAACTGTTTTTT
-,TRBJ2-4,TRBV29-1,once,CSVPAGGNIQYF,TGCAGCGTTCCGGCGGGTGGGAACATTCAGTACTTC
TRBD1,TRBJ1-4,TRBV5-1,once,CASSGAGGSGEKLFF,TGCGCCAGCAGCGGAGCAGGGGGCTCGGGGGAAAAACTGTTTTTT
TRBD2,TRBJ2-3,TRBV4-2,-,CASSQDRASGRDTQYF,TGTGCCAGCAGCCAAGATCGGGCTAGCGGACGAGATACGCAGTATTTT
TRBD2,TRBJ2-2,TRBV4-2,-,CASSQDVLAGGLGGELFF,TGTGCCAGCAGCCAAGATGTCCTAGCGGGGGGGCTGGGCGGGGAGCTGTTTTTT
TRBD2,TRBJ2-3,TRBV25-1,-,CASRSGGGTDTQYF,TGTGCCAGCAGATCGGGGGGGGGTACAGATACGCAGTATTTT
-,TRBJ1-2,TRBV19,-,CASKGIAIWNYGYTF,TGTGCCAGTAAAGGAATCGCCATATGGAACTATGGCTACACCTTC
-,TRBJ1-5,TRBV9,-,CASSVATGSGQPQHF,TGTGCCAGCAGCGTCGCTACAGGGTCGGGTCAGCCCCAGCATTTT
TRBD1,TRBJ1-3,TRBV5-4,-,CASSILGQGADTIYF,TGTGCCAGCAGCATCTTGGGACAGGGGGCAGACACCATATATTTT
TRBD1,TRBJ1-1,TRBV5-4,-,CASSRTGGTEAFF,TGTGCCAGCAGCAGGACAGGGGGCACTGAAGCTTTCTTT
-,TRBJ2-7,TRBV4-1,few,CASSQGRVGHEQYF,TGCGCCAGCAGCCAAGGCAGGGTTGGTCACGAGCAGTACTTC
-,TRBJ2-3,TRBV14,-,CASSQRGHTDTQYF,TGTGCCAGCAGCCAGCGGGGGCACACAGATACGCAGTATTTT
TRBD1,TRBJ2-5,TRBV10-1,-,CASSGTGVEETQYF,TGCGCCAGCAGTGGTACAGGGGTTGAGGAGACCCAGTACTTC
-,TRBJ1-4,TRBV6-5,-,CASSMGGREKLFF,TGTGCCAGCTCAATGGGGGGTAGAGAAAAACTGTTTTTT
-,TRBJ2-7,TRBV7-9,once,CASSKGDHSYEQYF,TGTGCCAGCAGCAAAGGGGACCACTCCTACGAGCAGTACTTC
TRBD1,TRBJ1-2,TRBV5-1,-,CASSESTGLYYGYTF,TGCGCCAGCAGCGAATCGACAGGGCTCTACTATGGCTACACCTTC
-,TRBJ1-1,TRBV6-5,-,CAISYGYTEAFF,TGTGCCATCTCGTACGGTTACACTGAAGCTTTCTTT
TRBD2,TRBJ2-3,TRBV2,-,CASSVMAGVGRDTQYF,TGTGCCAGCAGTGTTATGGCGGGGGTTGGGAGAGATACGCAGTATTTT
TRBD2,TRBJ2-1,TRBV3-1/TRBV3-2,-,CASSRRPPVLAGALGEQFF,TGTGCCAGCAGCCGGAGGCCTCCGGTACTAGCGGGAGCTTTGGGAGAGCAGTTCTTC
-,TRBJ1-3,TRBV29-1,-,CSVATGSVGNTIYF,TGCAGCGTTGCTACAGGGTCAGTTGGAAACACCATATATTTT